This TCR beta chain was observed in a study of Ad26.COV2.S vaccination and SARS-CoV-2 variants (dated by TCRdb to about 2021). Regarding the research as a whole: Vaccine-arm donors were drawn from COV1001, a multicentre, randomized, double-blind, placebo-controlled phase I-IIa trial of Ad26.COV2.S in healthy adults. Dosing of Ad26.COV2.S was intramuscular, at either 5x10^10 or 1x10^11 viral particles, delivered as one shot or as two shots spaced 56 days apart. Sequencing of the TCRbeta repertoire served to evaluate the specificity and breadth of SARS-CoV-2-reactive T cell receptors following Ad26.COV2.S vaccination. A total of 32 samples were included in the TCR-sequenced set, comprising around 19 Ad26.COV2.S vaccine recipients, 5 placebo recipients and 8 SARS-CoV-2 convalescent individuals. Trial participants were randomized into five groups of five, in which low-dose or high-dose Ad26.COV2.S was given once or twice, or placebo was given on both occasions. Investigators did not know the trial group allocation while performing experiments and assessing outcomes. The investigation overall reported the following: Comparable non-spike TCR breadth was observed between vaccine and placebo recipients, consistent with only spike being contained in the vaccine. According to the authors, total T cell responses may have been underestimated by the TCR breadth and depth analyses. After vaccination, substantial breadth of spike-specific CD8+ and CD4+ T cell responses was reported. Higher spike-specific TCR breadth was observed in Ad26.COV2.S recipients than in placebo recipients (P = 0.0014). The study was not powered to compare responses between vaccine doses or regimens.

Sequences MNHEY (CDR1) and SVGAGI (CDR2) are obtained from the germline V gene. The CDR3 contains 14 residues, cysteine and phenylalanine counted. The entry retains the CDR3 DNA only, 42 bases that are in frame from base 1. The immunoSEQ Assay was used to sequence TCRbeta CDR3 regions. After extraction, genomic DNA underwent amplification by bias-controlled multiplex PCR, followed by high-throughput sequencing. For the original study's pipeline: Collapsing and filtering of sequences were performed to quantify the absolute abundance of each unique TCRbeta CDR3 region. Usable DNA was measured by amplifying reference genes present in all nucleated cells, and TCRbeta template counts were normalized to that usable DNA to estimate T cell fraction. Repertoire TCRs were annotated as SARS-CoV-2-specific when V gene, CDR3 amino acid sequence and J gene were exactly matched to a known reactive TCR set. The reference SARS-CoV-2 TCR set came from MIRA and was filtered for enrichment in COVID-19-positive ImmuneCODE repertoires, removing public or cross-reactive TCRs. Drawing on the MIRA antigens, annotated TCRs were analysed further at the level of specific ORF or position within ORF. Breadth was defined as the number of annotated unique rearrangements divided by the total number of unique productive rearrangements, and depth was defined as the summed frequency of the annotated unique rearrangements. Two-sided Wilcoxon rank-sum tests were applied when comparing TCR breadth between groups. TCRdb mirrors the immuneACCESS table, restricted to in-frame sequences. Some clones are absent from its copies; in checked studies, under half trace to an unresolved V gene, and the reason for the others is unknown. The V and J calls and clone size come from that table; D and trimming were worked out from the DNA. This sample comprises 300,000 to 400,000 clones, 80% to 90% of them detected only once. The top ten hold around 3.6% of the sample.

Concerning this clone itself: The target of this receptor is not known. Its ends do not fully match the called genes, so a read error is possible.

The treatment or condition tag for this specimen amounts to: roughly 20 received Ad26.COV2.S at low or high dose, single or two shots; five or six received placebo; per-sample allocation not given. Repertoires of vaccine and placebo recipients were sequenced from samples taken on day 63 after the first injection. In Cohort 1b, fewer than 30 adults aged 18-55 years were enrolled at a single site in Boston, USA, between 29 July and 7 August 2020. Ad26.COV2.S was a replication-incompetent adenovirus type 26 vector that expressed a prefusion-stabilized SARS-CoV-2 spike protein derived from the original Wuhan strain.

The chain is encoded by TRBV6-5 joined to TRBJ2-4; the D element could tentatively be TRBD1 or TRBD2, as 5 bases agree for each. The receptor was derived from a person aged 18-60 years who received the Ad26.COV2.S COVID-19 vaccine or a placebo. The sample was peripheral blood, taken in a trial of Ad26.COV2.S vaccine versus placebo. The bases are TGTGCCAGCAACCCGGGGCTAGCCGAAAACATTCAGTACTTC. It translates to CASNPGLAENIQYF.